The 8 T cell receptor beta chains below were found in one sample sequenced in a study of control samples from healthy donors and cancer patients. The repertoire was sequenced with immunoSEQ multiplex PCR; TCRdb's copy has only in-frame clones and lacks some. The sample has approximately 83,000 clones; about 92% are singletons. The specimen was blood. Receptors were obtained from a woman under 40 in good health.

V usage is TRBV15 and J usage is TRBJ2-6; no clear D. With 0 bases removed from V and 0 bases from J, the gap between germline ends came to 6 bases. This CDR3 has 16 residues. CDR1 is LNHNV and CDR2 is YYDKDF in the germline V gene (reference sequence). CDR3 coding DNA: TGTGCCACCAGCAGAGAAAAATTCTCTGGGGCCAACGTCCTGACTTTC. Protein: CATSREKFSGANVLTF.

The chain uses TRBV24-1 and TRBJ2-5; 10 bases agree with TRBD1. Germline V gene lookup returns CDR1 KGHDR and CDR2 SFDVKD. This CDR3 is built from 16 residues. Germline trimming cut 2 bases from V and 2 bases from J; bases unmatched to any gene: 4. The CDR3, as DNA: TGTGCCACCAGTGATTCCGGGACAGGGGTTCAAGAGACCCAGTACTTC. It yields the protein CATSDSGTGVQETQYF.

J is TRBJ1-1 and V is TRBV5-1, with TRBD1 as a possible D gene (5 bases). The CDR3 is made up of 16 amino acids. CDR1 and CDR2 (germline): SGHRS, YFSETQ. Trimming took 4 bases from V and 6 from J, leaving 22 bases between them. CDR3 DNA sequence: TGCGCCAGCAGCAGAAACCGGGACTATAAGGACTCTGAAGCTTTCTTT. Translated: CASSRNRDYKDSEAFF.

The rearrangement joins TRBV7-9 to TRBJ2-1, with no clear D. Trimming took off 8 bases at V and 15 bases at J, with 17 bases between the two ends. CDR1 SEHNR and CDR2 FQNEAQ come from the germline V gene (reference sequence). CDR3 length: 11 amino acids. CDR3 nucleotide sequence: TGTGCCAGCGGATTGTCGTCCCCCGCGTTCTTC. Protein: CASGLSSPAFF.

The chain combines TRBV15 with TRBJ2-5; possibly TRBD2 for D (5 bases). The CDR3 is made up of 14 amino acids. Germline CDR1 is LNHNV and CDR2 is YYDKDF (reference sequence). V was shortened by 4 bases and J by 2 bases, with 11 bases between the two germline ends. The CDR3 sequence is CATSKQRRQETQYF. CDR3 bases: TGTGCCACCAGCAAGCAGCGGAGACAAGAGACCCAGTACTTC.

The chain recombines TRBV2 with TRBJ2-3; no reliable D call. Germline V gene data show CDR1 as SNHLY and CDR2 as FYNNEI. CDR3 length: 14 amino acids. V was pared by 8 bases and J by 0 bases, with 12 bases between. Here the CDR3 reads CASELSESTDTQYF. Here the CDR3 DNA reads TGTGCCAGCGAACTAAGCGAAAGCACAGATACGCAGTATTTT.

This clone is a singleton in its sample. This rearrangement joins TRBV5-4 to TRBJ2-1; D remains unclear. The CDR3 totals 16 residues. V lost 0 bases, J lost 8 bases, and 18 bases lay in between. Germline V gene lookup returns CDR1 SGHNT and CDR2 YYREEE (reference sequence). For the CDR3, the DNA is TGTGCCAGCAGCTTGGGGTTGGTCGCTCTTCGCGATGAGCAGTTCTTC. This codes for CASSLGLVALRDEQFF.

The sample holds one count of this clone. The chain recombines TRBV9 with TRBJ2-1; no clear D gene. This CDR3 contains 15 residues. The germline CDR1 and CDR2 sequences are SGDLS and YYNGEE. The V gene lost 0 bases and the J gene lost 5 bases, with 12 bases spanning the gap. The CDR3 region is CASSVEAQTNNEQFF. The CDR3 DNA reads TGTGCCAGCAGCGTAGAAGCCCAAACGAACAATGAGCAGTTCTTC.